These 16 T cell receptor beta chains were all obtained from the same sample, sequenced in a study of T cell repertoires in cytomegalovirus infection. For these TCRs, the target antigens are not known. TCRdb re-called the reads with MiXCR, one entry per CDR3 protein. Found here are 45,000 to 55,000 distinct CDR3 sequences, about a fifth of them singletons; the top ten hold about 90%. This specimen was CD8+ T cells from cultured PBMCs, taken from culture after CMV antigen stimulation. These receptors were obtained from a human donor in good health (CMV status not recorded). Some clones in this sample may be carry-over from other donors' samples.

The rearrangement uses TRBV7-9 and TRBJ2-3, with D uncertain. Looked up from germline, CDR1 is SEHNR and CDR2 is FQNEAQ (reference sequence). The CDR3 is 13 residues long. Trimming cost V 5 bases and J 6 bases, with 12 bases left between them. In nucleotides, the CDR3 is TGTGCCAGCAGCCCCTCCTATTCGGATACGCAGTATTTT. Protein sequence: CASSPSYSDTQYF.

This clonotype was counted at least ten times. V gene TRBV7-9 combines with J gene TRBJ2-4; 8 nucleotides align to TRBD1. Per the germline V gene, CDR1 is SEHNR and CDR2 is FQNEAQ (reference sequence). V lost 7 bases, J lost 8 bases, and 13 bases stayed unmatched. This CDR3 has 15 amino acids. CDR3 sequence (DNA): TGTGCCAGCACCATGAGAGGGGACAGGAGAGACATTCAGTACTTC. Amino acids: CASTMRGDRRDIQYF.

V gene TRBV20-1 combines with J gene TRBJ2-7; D is possibly TRBD2 (6 bases). From germline, CDR1 is DFQATT and CDR2 SNEGSKA (reference sequence). The CDR3 loop spans 13 amino acids. Deletions cut 2 bases from V and 3 bases from J, with 11 bases between. CDR3 region: CSARWDSIYEQYF. The CDR3 DNA reads TGCAGTGCTAGATGGGACTCGATCTACGAGCAGTACTTC.

The gene calls are TRBV6-5 and TRBJ1-6; 9 positions match TRBD1. This CDR3 contains 15 residues. Losses at the gene ends were 0 bases for V and 6 bases for J; bases not matched to a gene: 0. In germline, CDR1 is MNHEY, CDR2 SVGAGI. In DNA form, the CDR3 reads TGTGCCAGCAGTTACTCGGGACAGGGTAATTCACCCCTCCACTTT. Protein product: CASSYSGQGNSPLHF.

The sample holds a few counts of this clonotype. The J gene is TRBJ2-3, the V gene TRBV7-2, with a tentative D call TRBD2 (7 bases). The length of the CDR3 is 18 residues. Germline V gene data show CDR1 as SGHTA and CDR2 as FQGNSA. Trimming removed 1 base at V and 0 bases at J, with 17 bases between. The CDR3 DNA follows: TGTGCCAGCAGCTTAGTGGGCGGGGGCCAATCCAGCACAGATACGCAGTATTTT. Amino acids: CASSLVGGGQSSTDTQYF.

The chain combines TRBV7-8 with TRBJ2-1; D is possibly TRBD2 (6 bases). Trimming took 2 bases from V and 5 from J, leaving 25 bases between them. The CDR3 contains 19 residues. Germline CDR1 and CDR2: SGHVS and FQNEAQ. This CDR3 reads CASSLILLERVTINNEQFF. The CDR3 coding sequence is TGTGCCAGCAGCTTAATACTTCTGGAGCGGGTAACGATTAACAATGAGCAGTTCTTC.

This clonotype was found many times. The chain links TRBV6-1 to TRBJ2-1, with 14 bases that match TRBD2. There are 15 residues in the CDR3. With V trimmed by 1 base and J by 7 bases, 0 bases remained unmatched. Germline-derived CDR1 and CDR2 are MNHNS and SASEGT. The CDR3 region is CASSEGTSGGNEQFF. The CDR3 region has the DNA TGTGCCAGCAGTGAAGGGACTAGCGGGGGGAATGAGCAGTTCTTC.

The chain combines TRBV27 with TRBJ1-5; a possible D gene is TRBD1 (6 bases). CDR1 is MNHEY, CDR2 SMNVEV, per germline (reference sequence). Trimming removed 5 bases at V and 0 bases at J, with 14 bases between. This CDR3 contains 16 residues. CDR3 protein: CASSRGTPYSNQPQHF. The DNA of the CDR3 is TGTGCCAGCAGTCGCGGGACACCTTATAGCAATCAGCCCCAGCATTTT.

V is TRBV7-2 and J is TRBJ2-1; D remains unclear. Deletions cut 5 bases from V and 4 bases from J, with 9 bases between. The CDR3 contains 13 residues. The germline V gene encodes CDR1 SGHTA and CDR2 FQGNSA. In DNA form, the CDR3 reads TGTGCCAGCAGCATGACGGATTACAATGAGCAGTTCTTC. This translates into CASSMTDYNEQFF. The full variable domain, in which reference TRBV7-2 and TRBJ2-1 provide the parts outside the CDR3, is GAGVSQSPSNKVTEKGKDVELRCDPISGHTALYWYRQSLGQGLEFLIYFQGNSAPDKSGLPSDRFSAERTGGSVSTLTIQRTQQEDSAVYLCASSMTDYNEQFFGPGTRLTVL.

The chain recombines TRBV7-9 with TRBJ1-3, with D possibly being TRBD1 (6 bases). Per germline, CDR1 SEHNR and CDR2 FQNEAQ (reference sequence). V gave up 4 bases and J gave up 0 bases, with 10 bases separating them. CDR3 length equals 15 residues. The chain's CDR3 is CASSSPDSSGNTIYF. The CDR3, as DNA: TGTGCCAGCAGCTCCCCGGACAGCTCTGGAAACACCATATATTTT.

V is TRBV19 and J is TRBJ1-1; TRBD1 matches 9 bases. The CDR3 extends over 15 amino acids. Germline-derived CDR1 and CDR2 are LNHDA and SQIVND (reference sequence). The trim removed 7 bases at V and 6 bases at J, leaving 12 bases unmatched. The CDR3 coding sequence is TGTGCCAGTACCCCCGGACAGGGGTCGATAGCTGAAGCTTTCTTT. It codes for CASTPGQGSIAEAFF.

The rearrangement uses TRBV20-1 and TRBJ2-5, with 15 bases lining up with TRBD2. CDR3 size: 14 residues. Germline V gene lookup returns CDR1 DFQATT and CDR2 SNEGSKA (reference sequence). Trimming at V came to 5 bases and at J to 2 bases, leaving 0 bases not matched to a gene. The CDR3: CSAGTSGRQETQYF. The CDR3 DNA reads as TGCAGTGCTGGGACTAGCGGGAGGCAAGAGACCCAGTACTTC.

V and J are TRBV7-4 and TRBJ1-1; possibly TRBD1 for D (6 bases). The V end lost 5 bases, the J end lost 0 bases, and 16 bases lay between the germline ends. The CDR3 runs 16 residues. CDR1 SGHVT and CDR2 SQSDAQ come from the germline V gene. The CDR3 spells CASSATGLNLNTEAFF. In nucleotides, the CDR3 is TGTGCCAGCAGCGCGACAGGACTTAACTTGAACACTGAAGCTTTCTTT. Looking up the rest from reference TRBV7-4 and TRBJ1-1 gives the full variable domain: GAGVSQSPRYKVAKRGRDVALRCDSISGHVTLYWYRQTLGQGSEVLTYSQSDAQRDKSGRPSGRFSAERPERSVSTLKIQRTEQGDSAVYLCASSATGLNLNTEAFFGQGTRLTVV.

This clonotype was counted between two and nine times. The V call is TRBV7-9, the J call TRBJ2-7; maybe TRBD2 (6 bases). Germline CDR1 and CDR2: SEHNR and FQNEAQ (reference sequence). The CDR3 runs to 12 residues. V lost 5 bases, J lost 11 bases, and 16 bases lay in between. For the CDR3, the DNA is TGTGCCAGCAGCCTCGGGCGGGAACGTAAGTACTTC. The encoded protein is CASSLGRERKYF.

This clonotype was observed at least ten times. This chain uses TRBV25-1 with TRBJ2-5; D not resolved. CDR3 length: 14 residues. Trimming took 1 base from V and 1 from J, leaving 7 bases between them. The germline CDR1 and CDR2 sequences are MGHDK and SYGVNS. The CDR3 loop reads CASSELAFQETQYF. CDR3 sequence (DNA): TGTGCCAGCAGTGAATTAGCCTTCCAAGAGACCCAGTACTTC. The full variable domain, its missing parts supplied by reference TRBV25-1 and TRBJ2-5, is EADIYQTPRYLVIGTGKKITLECSQTMGHDKMYWYQQDPGMELHLIHYSYGVNSTEKGDLSSESTVSRIRTEHFPLTLESARPSHTSQYLCASSELAFQETQYFGPGTRLLVL.

V and J are TRBV4-3 and TRBJ2-7; 14 bases fit TRBD2. Trimming at V came to 3 bases and at J to 4 bases, leaving 2 bases not matched to a gene. Germline CDR1 reads LGHNA; CDR2 reads YSLEER. This CDR3 is built from 15 residues. CDR3 coding DNA: TGCGCCAGCAGCCACCGACTAGCGGGAGGGTACGAGCAGTACTTC. Translating gives CASSHRLAGGYEQYF.